These T cell receptor beta chains were read from a single sample in a study of technical replicates of blood from several donors. Clones were read by immunoSEQ multiplex PCR, and TCRdb kept only the in-frame ones, dropping some. The sample lists approximately 76,000 clones; about 97% were seen once. Sample: T cells isolated from PBMCs. The origin of the receptors is a human donor in good health. The CDR3 runs from the conserved cysteine through the conserved F or W. Fields, in order: J gene, D gene, V gene, clone size, CDR3 DNA, CDR3 protein. D genes are given only for firm matches. A row's size may be missing; if present it is once, few, many or a size class.

J: TRBJ2-3
D: NA
V: TRBV11-2
size: NA
DNA: TGTGCCAGCAGCTTATGGCAGGGTAAAGATACGCAGTATTTT
CDR3: CASSLWQGKDTQYF

J: TRBJ1-5
D: NA
V: TRBV28
size: NA
DNA: TGTGCCAGCAGTTTCCGGACGGGATCTCGGCCCCAGCATTTT
CDR3: CASSFRTGSRPQHF

J: TRBJ2-1
D: NA
V: TRBV4-1
size: NA
DNA: TGCGCCAGCAGCCAACAGACAGGGACTCTCTACAATGAGCAGTTCTTC
CDR3: CASSQQTGTLYNEQFF

J: TRBJ2-7
D: NA
V: TRBV7-9
size: NA
DNA: TGTGCCAGCAGCTTAGATGGGGGGTGGCCCGAGCAGTACTTC
CDR3: CASSLDGGWPEQYF

J: TRBJ2-5
D: NA
V: TRBV27
size: NA
DNA: TGTGCCAGCAGTTTATCGCTCGGGGTCCAAGAGACCCAGTACTTC
CDR3: CASSLSLGVQETQYF

J: TRBJ1-1
D: TRBD1
V: TRBV7-2
size: NA
DNA: TGTGCCAGCAGATCAGGGGGGAGCACTGAAGCTTTCTTT
CDR3: CASRSGGSTEAFF

J: TRBJ2-3
D: NA
V: TRBV5-1
size: NA
DNA: TGCGCCAGCAGCTTGGGACAGTACACAGATACGCAGTATTTT
CDR3: CASSLGQYTDTQYF

J: TRBJ2-3
D: NA
V: TRBV11-3
size: NA
DNA: TGTGCCAGCAGCTTAGATGTCCCAGGGGCGAATCGAGGCACAGATACGCAGTATTTT
CDR3: CASSLDVPGANRGTDTQYF

J: TRBJ2-1
D: TRBD2
V: TRBV6-5
size: NA
DNA: TGTGCCAGCAGTGCCGGGACTAGCGGGAGGAGGCAGTTCTTC
CDR3: CASSAGTSGRRQFF

J: TRBJ2-7
D: NA
V: TRBV6-1
size: NA
DNA: TGTGCCAGCAGTGCCGACAGGAGCTCCTACGAGCAGTACTTC
CDR3: CASSADRSSYEQYF

J: TRBJ2-7
D: TRBD2
V: TRBV27
size: NA
DNA: TGTGCCAGCAGTTTAGCGGGAGGGTTTTACGAGCAGTACTTC
CDR3: CASSLAGGFYEQYF

J: TRBJ2-5
D: NA
V: TRBV7-9
size: NA
DNA: TGTGCCAGCAGCCTACAGCAAGAGACCCAGTACTTC
CDR3: CASSLQQETQYF

J: TRBJ2-1
D: NA
V: TRBV5-1
size: NA
DNA: TGCGCCAGCAGCTGGGTGACTACGGGTGAGCAGTTCTTC
CDR3: CASSWVTTGEQFF

J: TRBJ2-5
D: TRBD1
V: TRBV5-4
size: NA
DNA: TGTGCCAGCAGCCCCACAGGGGGCTTCGAGACCCAGTACTTC
CDR3: CASSPTGGFETQYF

J: TRBJ1-6
D: TRBD1
V: TRBV7-9
size: once
DNA: TGTGCCAGCAGCGAGGGACAGGCCGGGGGTTCACCCCTCCACTTT
CDR3: CASSEGQAGGSPLHF

J: TRBJ1-2
D: NA
V: TRBV6-5
size: NA
DNA: TGTGCCAGCACCGGGTACTCGAACGGCTACACCTTC
CDR3: CASTGYSNGYTF

J: TRBJ1-4
D: TRBD1
V: TRBV30
size: NA
DNA: TGTGCCTGGGGGGGGACAGTGAGAAATGAAAAACTGTTTTTT
CDR3: CAWGGTVRNEKLFF

J: TRBJ2-1
D: TRBD2
V: TRBV12-5
size: once
DNA: TGTGCTAGTGGTGCTTCTGTCCAGCGGGGCTACAATGAGCAGTTCTTC
CDR3: CASGASVQRGYNEQFF

J: TRBJ1-1
D: TRBD1
V: TRBV6-5
size: NA
DNA: TGTGCCAGCAGTTACAGGGACAGGGGGTTGCGTACTGAAGCTTTCTTT
CDR3: CASSYRDRGLRTEAFF

J: TRBJ2-1
D: TRBD2
V: TRBV29-1
size: NA
DNA: TGCAGCGTTCCCGGGACTAGCGGGAGTTCCGGCTCCTACAATGAGCAGTTCTTC
CDR3: CSVPGTSGSSGSYNEQFF

J: TRBJ1-2
D: TRBD1
V: TRBV9
size: NA
DNA: TGTGCCAGCAGCGTAACAGGGGATTATGGCTACACCTTC
CDR3: CASSVTGDYGYTF

J: TRBJ2-1
D: NA
V: TRBV29-1
size: NA
DNA: TGCAGCGCCTACAGGGATAGCGCCTACAATGAGCAGTTCTTC
CDR3: CSAYRDSAYNEQFF

J: TRBJ2-7
D: NA
V: TRBV27
size: NA
DNA: TGTGCCAGCAGTTCTATCTCCGACTGGGGGCCCTACGAGCAGTACTTC
CDR3: CASSSISDWGPYEQYF

J: TRBJ2-3
D: NA
V: TRBV7-9
size: once
DNA: TGTGCCAGCAGATTCAGCGCGGAGAGCACAGATACGCAGTATTTT
CDR3: CASRFSAESTDTQYF

J: TRBJ2-7
D: TRBD1
V: TRBV25-1
size: NA
DNA: TGTGCCAGCAATAATGAGGGACAGTCACCCTACGAGCAGTACTTC
CDR3: CASNNEGQSPYEQYF

J: TRBJ1-5
D: NA
V: TRBV4-1
size: NA
DNA: TGCGCCAGCAGCCAAGCAGGTGCCCGCAATCAGCCCCAGCATTTT
CDR3: CASSQAGARNQPQHF

J: TRBJ2-1
D: TRBD2
V: TRBV27
size: NA
DNA: TGTGCCAGCAGTTTAGGACTAGCGGGTAACAATGAGCAGTTCTTC
CDR3: CASSLGLAGNNEQFF

J: TRBJ2-2
D: TRBD2
V: TRBV2
size: NA
DNA: TGTGCCAGCAGTGAAGTGGCTAGCGGGAGGGGTCGCACCGGGGAGCTGTTTTTT
CDR3: CASSEVASGRGRTGELFF

J: TRBJ2-1
D: TRBD1
V: TRBV6-5
size: NA
DNA: TGTGCCAGCAGTTTCCGACAGGGCAATGAGCAGTTCTTC
CDR3: CASSFRQGNEQFF

J: TRBJ2-1
D: TRBD2
V: TRBV6-5
size: NA
DNA: TGTGCCAGCAGTTTCGAGCGGGGGGGCAGTGAGCAGTTCTTC
CDR3: CASSFERGGSEQFF

J: TRBJ2-7
D: TRBD1
V: TRBV9
size: NA
DNA: TGTGCCAGCAGCGTAGTAGGGGACAGGGGCTACGAGCAGTACTTC
CDR3: CASSVVGDRGYEQYF

J: TRBJ2-3
D: TRBD1
V: TRBV11-2
size: NA
DNA: TGTGCCAGCAGCCCCGGGACAGATACATTGGAGGCGCAGTATTTT
CDR3: CASSPGTDTLEAQYF

J: TRBJ2-1
D: NA
V: TRBV21-1
size: NA
DNA: TGTGCCAGCAGCCCATACGGACTAGCGGGTAAGCAGTTCTTC
CDR3: CASSPYGLAGKQFF

J: TRBJ2-2
D: NA
V: TRBV7-9
size: NA
DNA: TGTGCCAGCAGCTCCCTAGCAGCGAACACCGGGGAGCTGTTTTTT
CDR3: CASSSLAANTGELFF

J: TRBJ1-6
D: TRBD1
V: TRBV6-6
size: NA
DNA: TGTGCCAGCAGGCGATGGGACAGCGAAAATTCACCCCTCCACTTT
CDR3: CASRRWDSENSPLHF

J: TRBJ2-5
D: TRBD1
V: TRBV13
size: NA
DNA: TGTGCCAGCCTGGACAGGGGAGTTGCGGAGACCCAGTACTTC
CDR3: CASLDRGVAETQYF

J: TRBJ2-7
D: TRBD2
V: TRBV11-2
size: NA
DNA: TGTGCCAGCAGCTTAGGTGTTAGCGGGAACTACGAGCAGTACTTC
CDR3: CASSLGVSGNYEQYF

J: TRBJ2-5
D: NA
V: TRBV11-2
size: NA
DNA: TGTGCCAGCAGCTTAGGTCACAGGCGGCAAGAGACCCAGTACTTC
CDR3: CASSLGHRRQETQYF

J: TRBJ2-5
D: NA
V: TRBV9
size: NA
DNA: TGTGCCAGCAGCGGGCAGATCCAAGAGACCCAGTACTTC
CDR3: CASSGQIQETQYF

J: TRBJ1-5
D: NA
V: TRBV7-9
size: NA
DNA: TGTGCCAGCAGCTTAGCCATCTCCGGGCCCCAGCATTTT
CDR3: CASSLAISGPQHF

J: TRBJ2-7
D: NA
V: TRBV27
size: NA
DNA: TGTGCCAGCAGTTCCCCGGGCTACGAGCAGTACTTC
CDR3: CASSSPGYEQYF

J: TRBJ2-1
D: TRBD2
V: TRBV5-4
size: NA
DNA: TGTGCCAGCAGCTTATGGACTAGCGGATACTACAATGAGCAGTTCTTC
CDR3: CASSLWTSGYYNEQFF

J: TRBJ1-2
D: NA
V: TRBV19
size: NA
DNA: TGTGCCAGTAGTTCCCAGGACTCCTATGGCTACACCTTC
CDR3: CASSSQDSYGYTF

J: TRBJ1-4
D: NA
V: TRBV9
size: NA
DNA: TGTGCCAGCAGCGTAGGAGGAGGGAGTAATGAAAAACTGTTTTTT
CDR3: CASSVGGGSNEKLFF

J: TRBJ2-5
D: TRBD1
V: TRBV27
size: NA
DNA: TGTGCCAGCAGTGCGTGGACAGGGGCGACCCAGTACTTC
CDR3: CASSAWTGATQYF

J: TRBJ2-5
D: NA
V: TRBV6-1
size: NA
DNA: TGTGCCAGCAACCCGGGATTCCAAGAGACCCAGTACTTC
CDR3: CASNPGFQETQYF

J: TRBJ2-3
D: TRBD2
V: TRBV30
size: NA
DNA: TGTGCCTGGAGTGTATACGGGGGGGGGCTGGCAGATACGCAGTATTTT
CDR3: CAWSVYGGGLADTQYF

J: TRBJ2-3
D: NA
V: TRBV5-4
size: once
DNA: TGTGCCAGCAGCAGAGCAGGGACAGATACGCAGTATTTT
CDR3: CASSRAGTDTQYF

J: TRBJ2-3
D: TRBD2
V: TRBV4-1
size: once
DNA: TGCGCCAGCAGCCCCCGCGCATCTAGCGGGACTGGGGATACGCAGTATTTT
CDR3: CASSPRASSGTGDTQYF

J: TRBJ2-1
D: TRBD1
V: TRBV9
size: NA
DNA: TGTGCCAGCAGTCGTGCGGGACAGGGGACGCAAAGCTCCTACAATGAGCAGTTCTTC
CDR3: CASSRAGQGTQSSYNEQFF

J: TRBJ2-1
D: NA
V: TRBV19
size: NA
DNA: TGTGCCAGTAGTATTATGGGGGAGGTACCCTACAATGAGCAGTTCTTC
CDR3: CASSIMGEVPYNEQFF

J: TRBJ1-2
D: NA
V: TRBV6-5
size: NA
DNA: TGTGCCAGCAGTCCCACAGGGTGGGCCTATGGCTACACCTTC
CDR3: CASSPTGWAYGYTF

J: TRBJ2-3
D: TRBD2
V: TRBV30
size: NA
DNA: TGTGCCTGGAGTGACCGACTAGCGGGGTTCACAGATACGCAGTATTTT
CDR3: CAWSDRLAGFTDTQYF